This T cell receptor (beta chain) originates from a study of CD8+ T cells in alopecia areata. Turning to the study itself: Among treated patients, oral tofacitinib was administered at 5 to 10 mg twice daily.

Treatment meaning: oral pan-JAK inhibitor, 5-10 mg twice daily. V lost 8 bases to trimming and J lost 7 bases, with 18 bases between them. Germline CDR1 is SEHNR and CDR2 is FQNEAQ (reference sequence). The CDR3 runs to 15 residues. Investigators isolated RNA and reverse transcribed it into cDNA to act as the sequencing template. The data were produced by immunoSEQ multiplex PCR, yet TCRdb's version contains in-frame clones alone and is incomplete. The data hold 90,000 to 100,000 clones, with roughly three fifths observed a single time. This clone was counted between two and nine times. Its antigen is still unknown. Overall study findings and caveats: Scalp data also include sequences from resident alphabeta T cells of normal skin. Many expanded lesional clones persisted during tofacitinib (in both scalp and blood). Sharing of TCR sequences between patients (possibly for HLA-related reasons) was less clear than in mice.

The receptor was derived from a human donor with alopecia areata. The chain is built from TRBV7-9 and TRBJ1-6; D may be TRBD1 (5 bases). The material was CD8+ T cells sorted from blood, obtained at week 4, from a patient treated with tofacitinib. The CDR3 coding sequence is TGTGCCAGCGGGGACGAGATTGGGGAGAATTCACCCCTCCACTTT. Its protein is CASGDEIGENSPLHF.